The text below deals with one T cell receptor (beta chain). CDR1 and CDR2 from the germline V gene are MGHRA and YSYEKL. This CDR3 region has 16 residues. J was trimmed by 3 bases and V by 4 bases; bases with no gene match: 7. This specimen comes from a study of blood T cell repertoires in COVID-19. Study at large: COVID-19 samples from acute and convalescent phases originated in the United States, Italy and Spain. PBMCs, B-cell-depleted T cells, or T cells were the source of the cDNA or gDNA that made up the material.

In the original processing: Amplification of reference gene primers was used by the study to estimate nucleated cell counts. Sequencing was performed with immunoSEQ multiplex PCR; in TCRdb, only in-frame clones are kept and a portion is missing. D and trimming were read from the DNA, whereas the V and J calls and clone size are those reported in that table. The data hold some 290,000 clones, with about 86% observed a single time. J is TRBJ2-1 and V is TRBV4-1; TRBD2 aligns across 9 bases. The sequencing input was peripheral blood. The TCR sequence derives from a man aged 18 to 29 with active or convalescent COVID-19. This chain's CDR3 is CASSPGSGGHYNEQFF. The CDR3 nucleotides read TGCGCCAGCAGCCCAGGTAGCGGGGGCCACTACAATGAGCAGTTCTTC.